This passage covers 5 T cell receptor beta chains from one sample sequenced in a study of blood T cell repertoires in COVID-19. Assay: immunoSEQ multiplex PCR; the TCRdb copy retains only in-frame clones and omits some. The table shows 150,000 to 200,000 clones, with roughly 85% occurring only once. Input material: peripheral blood. These receptors were taken from a human donor with acute or convalescent COVID-19. The donor label of this sample is uncertain.

This chain uses TRBV7-2 with TRBJ1-1; D is unclear. Trimming cost V 4 bases and J 0 bases, with 15 bases left between them. The CDR3 totals 16 residues. Germline CDR1 and CDR2: SGHTA and FQGNSA. The CDR3 DNA sequence: TGTGCCAGCAGCTCCAGAAGTACCGGGATGAACACTGAAGCTTTCTTT. Amino acid sequence: CASSSRSTGMNTEAFF. The full variable domain, completed using reference TRBV7-2 and TRBJ1-1, is GAGVSQSPSNKVTEKGKDVELRCDPISGHTALYWYRQSLGQGLEFLIYFQGNSAPDKSGLPSDRFSAERTGGSVSTLTIQRTQQEDSAVYLCASSSRSTGMNTEAFFGQGTRLTVV.

The chain joins TRBV10-3 to TRBJ1-5; 9 nucleotides align to TRBD1. This CDR3 is 15 amino acids long. The germline gives CDR1 ENHRY, CDR2 SYGVKD. The ends lost 6 bases at V and 6 bases at J; junction bases unmatched: 9. The CDR3 region is CAISQGTGISQPQHF. CDR3 nucleotides: TGTGCCATCAGCCAGGGGACAGGGATTTCTCAGCCCCAGCATTTT.

The CDR3 is CAWSVRTGLRTEAFF. Written as DNA, the CDR3 is TGTGCCTGGAGTGTACGGACAGGCCTGAGGACTGAAGCTTTCTTT. The gene calls are TRBV30 and TRBJ1-1, with TRBD1 identical over 7 bases. CDR3 length: 15 residues. Germline V CDR1 and CDR2: GTSNPN, SVGIG (reference sequence). V shed 0 bases, J shed 5 bases, and the junction held 9 bases outside the gene matches.

This chain links TRBV30 with TRBJ1-1; D gene ambiguous. Germline CDR1 GTSNPN, CDR2 SVGIG (reference sequence). The V end was cut by 2 bases, the J end by 6 bases, with 22 bases between. The CDR3 loop spans 16 amino acids. CDR3 DNA: TGTGCCTGGAGTCCCCATCGGGTAGGTCGGATCGCTGAAGCTTTCTTT. Its translation is CAWSPHRVGRIAEAFF.

This rearrangement joins TRBV7-6 to TRBJ2-5, with D possibly matching TRBD2 (6 bases). The CDR3 covers 14 residues. The germline gives CDR1 SGHVS, CDR2 FNYEAQ. V was cut by 5 bases and J by 3 bases, with 13 bases left in between. CDR3 in DNA: TGTGCCAGCAGCCCCTCGACTAGGAAAGAGACCCAGTACTTC. Residues: CASSPSTRKETQYF.